This passage covers 25 T cell receptor beta chains from one sample sequenced in a study of shared clonotypes between healthy human individuals (dated by TCRdb to about 2020). The library was prepared using the immunoSEQ multiplex PCR assay. TCRdb limited this immuneACCESS table to in-frame rearrangements with V and J called. A share of clones is missing; checked studies link under half to unresolved V genes, and the rest is unexplained. A total of 2.3 million or so clones appear in this sample, more than 80% of them only once. Of the sample, under 0.45% falls within the top ten clones. Material: naive CD4+ T cells from PBMCs. The cell subset or site label, read with the paper, signifies: CD45RA+ positively selected. Source of these receptors: a man between 18 and 29 years old in good health. Some clones in this sample may be carry-over from other donors' samples.

The chain combines TRBV14 with TRBJ1-2; a possible D gene is TRBD1 (5 bases). The CDR3 covers 13 residues. Per germline, CDR1 SGHDN and CDR2 FVKESK. The ends were cut back, 7 bases at V and 2 bases at J, with 11 bases in the middle. This chain's CDR3 is CASTSGVNYGYTF. The CDR3 DNA reads as TGTGCCAGCACCTCGGGGGTAAACTATGGCTACACCTTC.

The rearrangement uses TRBV28 and TRBJ2-7; D may correspond to TRBD1 or TRBD2 (5 bases each). Trimming stripped 7 bases from V and 3 bases from J, with 22 bases between. Germline V gene lookup returns CDR1 MDHEN and CDR2 SYDVKM. This CDR3 contains 16 residues. In DNA form, the CDR3 reads TGTGCCAGCACCTCCACGCGGTGGGGGTCTCGCTACGAGCAGTACTTC. It encodes CASTSTRWGSRYEQYF.

The chain couples TRBV5-3 to TRBJ2-1; 9 bases map to TRBD1. TRBV5-3 is an open reading frame whose function is uncertain. This CDR3 comprises 14 residues. J was trimmed by 10 bases and V by 3 bases; bases with no gene match: 8. CDR3 sequence: CARSSGTGPREQFF. The CDR3 nucleotides read TGTGCCAGAAGCTCCGGGACAGGGCCAAGGGAGCAGTTCTTC.

The chain carries TRBV5-1 and TRBJ2-1; no firm D call. There are 17 residues in the CDR3. Germline V lookup: CDR1 SGHRS, CDR2 YFSETQ. V was cut by 4 bases and J by 0 bases, with 17 bases left in between. CDR3 DNA sequence: TGCGCCAGCAGCCTCACGTTAGGTGGGATCTCCTACAATGAGCAGTTCTTC. It codes for CASSLTLGGISYNEQFF.

The CDR3, as DNA: TGTGCCAGCAGTTTATGGACAGACCACCCCCACGAGCAGTACTTC. Its translation: CASSLWTDHPHEQYF. V usage is TRBV27 and J usage is TRBJ2-7; the D gene is possibly TRBD1 (6 bases). The V and J ends lost 1 base and 5 bases respectively, with 15 bases between them. CDR3 length: 15 residues. Germline CDR1 is MNHEY and CDR2 is SMNVEV (reference sequence).

The chain employs TRBV11-2 and TRBJ2-6, with unresolved D. Trimming stripped 6 bases from V and 2 bases from J, with 5 bases between. CDR3 size: 13 residues. Germline CDR1 reads SGHAT; CDR2 reads FQNNGV. The CDR3 reads CASRVTGANVLTF. The CDR3 DNA reads TGTGCCAGCAGGGTAACTGGGGCCAACGTCCTGACTTTC.

The chain couples TRBV2 to TRBJ2-3; 7 bases are a match to TRBD1. Trimming took 6 bases from V and 6 from J; bases not matched to a gene: 15. The CDR3 loop spans 16 amino acids. Germline V gives CDR1 SNHLY, CDR2 FYNNEI. The DNA of the CDR3 is TGTGCCAGCAGAACCCGACAGGGTGGACCACCGGATACGCAGTATTTT. Translating gives CASRTRQGGPPDTQYF.

The chain links TRBV28 to TRBJ2-5; possibly TRBD2 for D (6 bases). The V and J ends lost 6 bases and 7 bases respectively, with 18 bases between them. Germline V gene sequence: CDR1 MDHEN, CDR2 SYDVKM. CDR3 size: 14 residues. The DNA of the CDR3 is TGTGCCAGCAGCACCCGTCCGACTAGTTTGACCCAGTACTTC. It translates to CASSTRPTSLTQYF.

Comments on this clone: Other DNA sequences in the same sample also yield this CDR3. V gene TRBV6-5 combines with J gene TRBJ2-7, with D hard to call. The CDR3 covers 13 residues. CDR1 is MNHEY and CDR2 is SVGAGI in the germline V gene. Trimming took 3 bases from V and 1 from J, leaving 7 bases between them. CDR3 residues: CASSYDRSYEQYF. CDR3 DNA: TGTGCCAGCAGTTATGACCGGTCCTACGAGCAGTACTTC.

With regard to this clone: Other nucleotide sequences in the sample specify the same CDR3. The chain joins TRBV15 to TRBJ1-1; no clear D gene. Trimming shortened V by 1 base and J by 2 bases, and 2 bases separated the two germline ends. This CDR3 is built from 12 residues. Germline values: CDR1 LNHNV, CDR2 YYDKDF (reference sequence). Here the CDR3 DNA reads TGTGCCACCAGCAGAGGTAACACTGAAGCTTTCTTT. It is translated as CATSRGNTEAFF.

The table lists this clone with a count of one. The chain carries TRBV5-4 and TRBJ1-1; possibly TRBD1 for D (5 bases). The CDR3 runs to 14 residues. The ends were cut back, 3 bases at V and 0 bases at J, with 9 bases in the middle. CDR1 and CDR2 from the germline V gene are SGHNT and YYREEE (reference sequence). The CDR3 here is CASSSGLMNTEAFF. CDR3 nucleotide sequence: TGTGCCAGCAGCTCGGGGCTCATGAACACTGAAGCTTTCTTT.

With regard to this clone: Other DNA sequences in this specimen translate into the identical CDR3. V is TRBV28 and J is TRBJ1-1, with unresolved D. V lost 2 bases and J lost 7, with 5 bases in between. The length of the CDR3 is 11 residues. Germline V gives CDR1 MDHEN, CDR2 SYDVKM. This CDR3 reads CASSLGSEAFF. In DNA, the CDR3 is TGTGCCAGCAGTTTAGGCAGTGAAGCTTTCTTT. Variable domain in full (rest from reference TRBV28 and TRBJ1-1): DVKVTQSSRYLVKRTGEKVFLECVQDMDHENMFWYRQDPGLGLRLIYFSYDVKMKEKGDIPEGYSVSREKKERFSLILESASTNQTSMYLCASSLGSEAFFGQGTRLTVV.

This chain connects TRBV6-5 to TRBJ1-1; D not resolved. CDR1 MNHEY and CDR2 SVGAGI come from the germline V gene. This CDR3 region has 14 residues. V was clipped by 6 bases and J by 5 bases, with 16 bases between them. The CDR3 protein is CASSSRKTVTEAFF. CDR3 DNA sequence: TGTGCCAGCAGCTCCCGTAAAACTGTGACTGAAGCTTTCTTT.

The rearrangement links TRBV4-1 to TRBJ2-3; D might be TRBD2 (5 bases). The CDR3 is made up of 15 amino acids. V lost 4 bases, J lost 0 bases, and 11 bases lay in between. The germline V gene has CDR1 MGHRA and CDR2 YSYEKL. Here the CDR3 DNA reads TGCGCCAGCAGCCCCTCAAGGGAGAGCACAGATACGCAGTATTTT. Protein: CASSPSRESTDTQYF.

The sample holds one count of this clone. The chain has TRBV27 and TRBJ2-3, with D possibly matching TRBD2 (6 bases). The germline CDR1 and CDR2 sequences are MNHEY and SMNVEV (reference sequence). CDR3 length: 17 residues. With 3 bases removed from V and 1 base from J, the gap between germline ends came to 17 bases. Here the CDR3 reads CASSFFAGNRGTDTQYF. CDR3 coding DNA: TGTGCCAGCAGTTTCTTTGCGGGAAATCGAGGCACAGATACGCAGTATTTT.

V usage is TRBV9 and J usage is TRBJ2-3; 7 bases are shared with TRBD1. CDR1 is SGDLS and CDR2 is YYNGEE in the germline V gene. The CDR3 length is 16 residues. Trimming at V came to 1 base and at J to 2 bases, leaving 7 bases not matched to a gene. CDR3 DNA: TGTGCCAGCAGCGTATGGCGCCAGGGGGACACAGATACGCAGTATTTT. Translation: CASSVWRQGDTDTQYF.

This chain uses TRBV18 with TRBJ1-3; D is undetermined. Trimming took off 0 bases at V and 1 base at J, with 13 bases between the two ends. Per germline, CDR1 KGHSH and CDR2 LQKENI. The CDR3 consists of 17 residues. CDR3 region: CASSPPGTRSSGNTIYF. The CDR3 bases are TGTGCCAGCTCACCACCGGGCACCCGCTCTTCTGGAAACACCATATATTTT.

The chain combines TRBV6-1 with TRBJ2-7; D remains ambiguous. V gave up 0 bases and J gave up 0 bases, with 9 bases separating them. Germline V gene data show CDR1 as MNHNS and CDR2 as SASEGT. This CDR3 is 15 amino acids long. CDR3 coding DNA: TGTGCCAGCAGTGAAGCCGGCAGGACCTCCTACGAGCAGTACTTC. Encoded protein: CASSEAGRTSYEQYF.

The chain is built from TRBV10-2 and TRBJ2-7; D possibly uses TRBD1 or TRBD2 (5 bases each). Germline V CDR1 and CDR2: WSHSY, SAAADI. Trimming cost V 2 bases and J 1 base, with 12 bases left between them. This CDR3 spans 15 amino acids. The CDR3 protein is CASSEVSEGSYEQYF. CDR3 bases: TGCGCCAGCAGTGAGGTCAGCGAGGGGTCCTACGAGCAGTACTTC.

This chain uses TRBV4-1 with TRBJ2-1, with 13 nucleotides matching TRBD2. This CDR3 region has 20 residues. Germline CDR1 reads MGHRA; CDR2 reads YSYEKL. The trim removed 1 base at V and 4 bases at J, leaving 13 bases unmatched. The CDR3 sequence is CASSQVLVETSGRIYNEQFF. In DNA form, the CDR3 reads TGCGCCAGCAGCCAAGTCCTGGTAGAGACTAGCGGGAGGATTTACAATGAGCAGTTCTTC.

The V gene is TRBV5-4, the J gene TRBJ2-1; weak D call: TRBD1 (8 bases). Trimming took off 6 bases at V and 7 bases at J, with 20 bases between the two ends. Per germline, CDR1 SGHNT and CDR2 YYREEE (reference sequence). The CDR3 covers 15 residues. Here the CDR3 reads CASTPRTGRGNEQFF. CDR3 nucleotides: TGTGCCAGCACCCCACGGACAGGGCGGGGGAATGAGCAGTTCTTC.

The chain links TRBV7-3 to TRBJ2-2, with D perhaps matching TRBD2 (6 bases). CDR1 and CDR2 from the germline V gene are SGHTA and FQGTGA. V shed 5 bases and J shed 5 bases, with 6 bases lying between them. The CDR3 runs to 12 residues. The CDR3 nucleotides are TGTGCCAGCAGCCGGGAGACCGGGGAGCTGTTTTTT. This sequence encodes CASSRETGELFF.

The chain employs TRBV28 and TRBJ1-5; a possible D gene is TRBD1 (5 bases). CDR3 length: 14 residues. Germline CDR1 and CDR2: MDHEN and SYDVKM. The germline V and J ends were trimmed by 6 bases and 6 bases, with 15 bases remaining between them. In DNA, the CDR3 is TGTGCCAGCAGAAAGAGCAGGGTTGGTCAGCCCCAGCATTTT. Protein sequence: CASRKSRVGQPQHF.

Worth noting for this clone: One junction end does not reproduce the germline sequence, and a read error may be involved. The chain recombines TRBV7-8 with TRBJ2-5, with D possibly being TRBD1 or TRBD2 (7 bases each). The CDR3 is made up of 18 amino acids. Germline V gene lookup returns CDR1 SGHVS and CDR2 FQNEAQ. The CDR3 is CASSPWEGRGPYQGTQYF. DNA of the CDR3: TGTGCCAGCAGCCCCTGGGAGGGGAGGGGGCCGTACCAAGGGACCCAGTACTTC. The whole variable domain, remainder taken from reference TRBV7-8 and TRBJ2-5, is GAGVSQSPRYKVAKRGQDVALRCDPISGHVSLFWYQQALGQGPEFLTYFQNEAQLDKSGLPSDRFFAERPEGSVSTLKIQRTQQEDSAVYLCASSPWEGRGPYQGTQYFGPGTRLLVL.

This clone was recorded only once. The V gene is TRBV28, the J gene TRBJ1-2; D is unresolved. CDR1 is MDHEN and CDR2 is SYDVKM in the germline V gene. The V end lost 6 bases, the J end lost 3 bases, and 17 bases lay between the germline ends. This CDR3 has 15 amino acids. For the CDR3, the DNA is TGTGCCAGCAGCACCGAGGCGGGCGTAGACTATGGCTACACCTTC. This codes for CASSTEAGVDYGYTF.